This TCR beta chain was recovered during a study of blood T cells in healthy people across ages. Only a few counts were recorded for this clonotype. Its antigen is as yet unknown. Study-level results: Diversity of TCR beta per million T cells declined in a roughly linear way with age.

Then a second PCR, running roughly 7 to 11 cycles, was carried out with a sample-barcoded 5' primer and a J-beta primer mix. One entry per CDR3 protein results from TCRdb running MiXCR on the 5' RACE reads. The data contain about 800,000 distinct CDR3 sequences, about 25% of them singletons. These data were likewise used in another study, on T cells of mothers and their children. In that study: For each mother, over 10 million TCR beta CDR3 reads were obtained, and for each child, some 3.1 million.

Material for sequencing was blood. This clonotype was sampled from a boy between 10 and 17 years old in good health.

The CDR3 region is CASSWSGTTIGHNEQFF. The CDR3 DNA is TGCGCCAGCAGCTGGTCCGGGACAACTATAGGCCACAATGAGCAGTTCTTC. The chain links TRBV5-1 to TRBJ2-1, with D perhaps matching TRBD1 (6 bases). CDR3 size: 17 residues. The V and J ends lost 3 bases and 5 bases respectively, with 21 bases between them. Germline CDR1 is SGHRS and CDR2 is YFSETQ.